Below, one T cell receptor (beta chain) is given with its context. The target of this receptor is not known. Base qualities are not provided; no much larger clone lies one nucleotide away. Receptor amplification or capture employed the immunoSEQ multiplex PCR assay. For the multiplex PCR, a mixture combining 60 forward primers for TCR Vbeta segments and 13 reverse primers for TCR Jbeta segments was used. A multiplex PCR assay on genomic DNA amplified the CDR3 region of rearranged TCR beta genes. On the Illumina HiSeq System, the amplified TCR beta libraries were sequenced as 87-base-pair reads. The paper's processing steps were these. Across the 700 or so repertoires, a later analysis counted some 80 million unique TCR beta chains, about 10 million of which were shared by at least two donors. Raw reads were error-corrected and collapsed into unique sequences by a nearest-neighbor algorithm in which closely related sequences were merged to remove PCR and sequencing errors. Alignment of CDR3 sequences to IMGT reference sequences was used to assign V, D and J gene segments. Each retained sequence needed at least a six-nucleotide match to both a V gene segment and a J gene segment. A rearrangement counted as productive if the CDR3 had no stop codons and remained in frame with V and J, and every other rearrangement counted as non-productive. CDR3 was defined by IMGT convention, running from the second conserved V-encoded cysteine to the conserved J-encoded phenylalanine. The earlier analysis of about 500 of the donors excluded sequences that lacked an unambiguous match to a single V gene segment. In an earlier analysis of roughly 500 of the donors, V segments were called functional above 56.7% productive rearrangements and were called segregating when the between-donor standard deviation exceeded 5%. A statistical classification framework was developed to diagnose cytomegalovirus status using the catalog of TCR beta chain sequences. In a later analysis, TCR nucleotide sequences were compared against IMGT/GENE-DB human TR gene sequences so that V and J genes could be assigned. A later analysis assigned CDR3 sequences and most-parsimonious VDJ recombination scenarios with the TCRdist pipeline. In a later analysis, each TCR beta chain was defined by its CDR3 amino acid sequence together with its V-gene family, and reads lacking a unique V-gene family were excluded. A later analysis removed nearly 600 highly shared, low-generation-probability nucleotide sequences to deal with suspected cross-contamination and a sequencing artifact. For each public chain, a later analysis derived a clonal expansion index from normalized ranks of inferred template counts within each repertoire. In a later analysis, generation probabilities were computed with a VDJ recombination model fitted to out-of-frame rearrangements, and the resulting probabilities were checked against IGoR. A later analysis scored TCR-TCR, TCR-HLA and TCR-CMV co-occurrence with hypergeometric tests, applying a repertoire-size bias correction to TCR pairs. In a later analysis, false discovery rates were estimated by permuting HLA or CMV assignments 20 times. A later analysis grouped co-occurring TCRs with DBSCAN, adding TCRdist sequence similarity when clustering within HLA-allele-positive subsets. Co-occurrence clustering excluded repertoires with fewer than 30,000 or more than 120,000 public chains, plus five with anomalous nucleotide sharing. The immuneACCESS repertoire file appears here via TCRdb, limited to in-frame rearrangements. These files lack a portion of the clones; in checked studies, under half of the deficit traces to unresolved V genes, and the cause of the others is not known. For V, J and clone size, that table is used; D and trimming come from the DNA. Present in this sample are about 170,000 clones, approximately 76% of which were seen just once. The ten largest clones capture roughly 2% of the sample.

The cohort comprised 550 to 700 healthy bone marrow donors. At the time of sampling, every cohort member was nominally healthy, though immune exposures that went unrecorded were likely present. The donor was CMV seronegative and belonged to the group of over 300 seronegative cohort members. Each donor provided a peripheral blood sample, and peripheral blood mononuclear cells were used for TCR beta sequencing. The Qiagen DNeasy Blood Extraction Kit was used to extract genomic DNA from the blood cell samples. The data were obtained in a study of cytomegalovirus exposure and HLA in healthy donors (dated by TCRdb to the late 2010s). Background on the whole study: An earlier analysis of some 600 of the donors reported around 280 Gb of sequence data and 95 million to 130 million unique TCR beta sequences obtained from about 179 million T cells. A handful of DR-DQ haplotypes were handled as single units for association and clustering because linkage in the cohort was strong. Donor age, sex, ethnicity and CMV serostatus were compiled together with the repertoire data. Rather than using new phenotypic data, the later analysis identified candidate immune exposures from TCR beta sequences and from how often those sequences occurred across donors. An earlier analysis of approximately 500 of the donors applied high-throughput TCR beta sequencing to assess whether each TCR beta V gene segment acted as functional or pseudogenic. In a later genetic analysis, genome-wide SNP genotypes for about 65% of the 666 donors were used, and that subset was treated as a discovery cohort. The aim of the study was to test whether cataloging public T cell receptors could identify signatures of past pathogen exposure. Both class I and class II loci were covered by HLA typing, at four-digit resolution. Among roughly 400 genotyped donors of the cohort, an average of around 220,000 unique TCR beta nucleotide sequences was sequenced per donor, of which about 20% were non-productive. The genetic ancestry cluster associated with self-reported Caucasian donors included about 84% of the roughly 400 genotyped donors. The study combined high-throughput TCR immunosequencing, statistical association of individual TCRs with disease status, and machine learning to predict cytomegalovirus infection status. Besides the first cohort of hundreds of subjects, a separate validation cohort made up of about 120 different subjects was used. The study used immunosequencing to profile the T cell repertoires of more than 650 subjects and linked those repertoires to cytomegalovirus serostatus. Roughly 300 gigabases of sequencing data and some 85 million unique TCR sequences were included in an early release covering about 600 HLA-typed donors. Typing coverage varied by locus: roughly 620-640 donors for A, B, C, DRB1 and DQB1; around 560 for DQA1; approximately 570 for DPA1; approximately 450 for DPB1. A later analysis re-examined previously published TCR beta repertoires from more than 650 donors and added high-resolution HLA genotyping to investigate patterns of TCR occurrence. All discovery cohort repertoires had been generated on a single sequencing platform.

Counted from cysteine to phenylalanine, this CDR3 has 14 amino acids. Here the CDR3 DNA is all that survives: 42 bases in frame from base 1. From the germline V gene, CDR1 is SNHLY and CDR2 is FYNNEI. V gives up 4 bases and J gives up 7 bases, and the segment between their germline ends measures 14 bases. General findings and caveats noted by the study authors: A group of highly shared sequence variants was considered likely to be a technical artifact of the sequencing pipeline. A further reported finding was that TCR beta sequences accurately predicted the HLA-A and HLA-B alleles for most subjects in the first cohort. Sequencing depth was assumed to be roughly uniform across donors in the presence/absence analyses, though that assumption may not hold. Across donors, most TCR sequences were observed very rarely, whereas some public TCRs were present in many individuals. The authors suggested that the approach could potentially be extended to other disease states and immunological phenotypes. Some IMGT-functional V segments, including TRBV6-2 and TRBV6-3, could not be distinguished by the 87-base-pair reads and were therefore excluded. At a false discovery rate of 0.05, a later analysis linked fewer than 20,000 TCR beta sequences to specific HLA alleles. A total of 150 or so TCR beta chains were listed by the study as associated with cytomegalovirus. A later analysis reported that several top co-occurrence clusters appeared linked to parvovirus B19, influenza, CMV and Epstein-Barr virus. Three of the identified cytomegalovirus-associated TCR beta chains were confirmed in vitro to be specific for cytomegalovirus antigens. In this cohort, only TCR beta chains were sequenced, and detectable features were limited by the absence of alpha or paired-chain data. A later genetic analysis reported fewer N-insertions in productive TCRs among donors in an Asian-associated ancestry cluster than the roughly 620-donor mean. In both the original and validation cohorts, the classifier was reported to diagnose cytomegalovirus status with high specificity and sensitivity. When HLA alleles, especially DR and DQ, strongly co-occurred, attributing TCR associations to individual alleles was difficult. Correlated functional status among segregating V segments might be attributable to linkage disequilibrium, but an unknown experimental factor could not be ruled out. Because HLA typing was unavailable for some donors at each locus, only the typed subset was used in association tests. Because counts were too low, 15 or so rarely observed V segments, including chromosome 9 orphons, were excluded from the earlier analysis of around 590 of the donors. Immune exposure information for the cohort was limited to CMV serostatus. In a later analysis, TCR association rates were found to vary across HLA loci, with the most associated TCRs seen for DRB1 alleles and the fewest for HLA-C alleles. An association between a missense DCLRE1C variant and V-gene and J-gene trimming of TCR beta chains was found in a later genetic analysis and replicated in an independent cohort. In an earlier analysis of 587 of the donors, most TCR beta V segments were observed in productive rearrangements about 90% or about 30% of the time, broadly matching IMGT annotations. According to a later analysis, most CMV-associated TCR beta chains appeared to be HLA-restricted, and the HLA associations seemed to be driven largely by CMV exposure. Compared with equally common non-associated chains, HLA-associated TCR beta chains in a later analysis were more clonally expanded and had lower generation probabilities.

The material sequenced was PBMCs. In this chain, TRBV2 is recombined with TRBJ1-5; 6 matching bases give a weak D call of TRBD1. This clonotype originated in a female donor in good health and CMV-seronegative. The base sequence is TGTGCCAGCAGTGGGACAGCCGGAGGACAGCCCCAGCATTTT. It is translated as CASSGTAGGQPQHF.